The 20 T cell receptor beta chains in this list originate from one sample, sequenced in a study of identical twins. TCRdb recomputed calls from the 5' RACE reads with MiXCR, one row per CDR3 protein. The table includes around 200,000 distinct CDR3 sequences, around 10% detected once. The sample comprised memory (CD45RO+) T cells sorted from blood. These receptors were taken from a woman aged 18-35 years in good health.

This clonotype was found many times. The chain couples TRBV4-2 to TRBJ2-1; D is perhaps TRBD2 (6 bases). Germline V gene data show CDR1 as LGHNA and CDR2 as YNFKEQ. The CDR3 runs to 17 residues. With 5 bases removed from V and 7 bases from J, the gap between germline ends came to 24 bases. This CDR3 reads CASSSLDEPGAKNEQFF. DNA of the CDR3: TGTGCCAGCAGCTCCTTGGACGAGCCGGGAGCCAAAAATGAGCAGTTCTTC.

This clonotype was recorded a few times. The chain links TRBV18 to TRBJ2-7, with D tentatively TRBD2 (6 bases). The CDR3 sequence is 13 residues long. V lost 4 bases, J lost 6 bases, and 13 bases lay in between. Per the germline V gene, CDR1 is KGHSH and CDR2 is LQKENI. This chain's CDR3 is CASSRGVEAEQYF. CDR3 DNA: TGTGCCAGCTCACGCGGGGTAGAAGCCGAGCAGTACTTC.

The V call is TRBV7-2, the J call TRBJ2-7; tentative D call: TRBD1 (6 bases). V was trimmed by 4 bases and J by 2 bases, leaving 12 bases between them. The CDR3 sequence is 14 residues long. Germline V CDR1 and CDR2: SGHTA, FQGNSA. The CDR3, as DNA: TGTGCCAGCAGCTCTGACAGGACCACCTACGAGCAGTACTTC. It codes for CASSSDRTTYEQYF. The full variable domain, its missing parts supplied by reference TRBV7-2 and TRBJ2-7, is GAGVSQSPSNKVTEKGKDVELRCDPISGHTALYWYRQSLGQGLEFLIYFQGNSAPDKSGLPSDRFSAERTGGSVSTLTIQRTQQEDSAVYLCASSSDRTTYEQYFGPGTRLTVT.

This clonotype was seen at least ten times. V gene TRBV5-1 combines with J gene TRBJ2-5; 9 nucleotides agree with TRBD2. In germline, CDR1 is SGHRS, CDR2 YFSETQ. Unmatched junction bases numbered 6, after V lost 5 bases and J lost 1 base. The CDR3 covers 15 residues. The CDR3 loop reads CASSSGLARQETQYF. In DNA form, the CDR3 reads TGCGCCAGCAGTTCTGGACTAGCGCGCCAAGAGACCCAGTACTTC.

The sample holds many counts of this clonotype. This rearrangement joins TRBV20-1 to TRBJ2-3; D is uncertain. CDR3 length: 14 residues. The ends were cut back, 6 bases at V and 0 bases at J, with 13 bases in the middle. Per germline, CDR1 DFQATT and CDR2 SNEGSKA (reference sequence). The CDR3 reads CSAPDATSTDTQYF. The CDR3, as DNA: TGCAGTGCCCCAGACGCGACTAGCACAGATACGCAGTATTTT.

The V call is TRBV9, the J call TRBJ2-1; a weak D match, TRBD2 (6 bases). The germline V gene has CDR1 SGDLS and CDR2 YYNGEE. Trimming took 0 bases from V and 1 from J, leaving 14 bases between them. The CDR3 is made up of 17 amino acids. This CDR3 reads CASSVGLLAHSYNEQFF. CDR3 in DNA: TGTGCCAGCAGCGTAGGTCTACTAGCCCATTCCTACAATGAGCAGTTCTTC.

This clonotype was seen a handful of times. V is TRBV29-1 and J is TRBJ2-1; TRBD1 is a possible D gene (5 bases). The length of the CDR3 is 15 residues. CDR1 is SQVTM and CDR2 is ANQGSEA in the germline V gene. V lost 3 bases to trimming and J lost 6 bases, with 18 bases between them. CDR3 DNA: TGCAGCGTTGAGGGCAGGGCGAACTTAGGCAATGAGCAGTTCTTC. Encoded protein: CSVEGRANLGNEQFF.

The chain carries TRBV12-3 or TRBV12-4 and TRBJ2-1; TRBD2 agrees at 10 bases. V shed 8 bases, J shed 8 bases, and the junction held 18 bases outside the gene matches. The CDR3 is 17 residues long. For the CDR3, the DNA is TGTGCCAGCGAAGGGACTAGCGCCCTAGTGTCCCCCGATGAGCAGTTCTTC. Protein product: CASEGTSALVSPDEQFF.

This clonotype has more than one count but fewer than ten. The J gene is TRBJ2-3, the V gene TRBV5-6; D not certain. Deletions cut 4 bases from V and 0 bases from J, with 12 bases between. Germline CDR1 and CDR2: SGHDT and YYEEEE. This CDR3 contains 15 residues. The CDR3 loop is CASSPYWASTDTQYF. CDR3 in DNA: TGTGCCAGCAGCCCTTATTGGGCGAGCACAGATACGCAGTATTTT.

The chain employs TRBV20-1 and TRBJ2-3; 10 nucleotides match TRBD2. This CDR3 region has 16 residues. Germline-derived CDR1 and CDR2 are DFQATT and SNEGSKA (reference sequence). V lost 1 base to trimming and J lost 4 bases; unmatched junction nucleotides: 8. DNA for the CDR3: TGCAGTGCTAGAGCCTCTAGCGGGAGTAGAGCAGATACGCAGTATTTT. It encodes CSARASSGSRADTQYF.

This clonotype was counted a few times. The gene calls are TRBV2 and TRBJ2-3; D ambiguous. V was cut by 7 bases and J by 1 base, with 12 bases left in between. Per germline, CDR1 SNHLY and CDR2 FYNNEI. The CDR3 has 14 residues. CDR3 DNA sequence: TGTGCCAGCACCCAGTCCCCCGGCACAGATACGCAGTATTTT. Its translation is CASTQSPGTDTQYF.

The chain employs TRBV5-1 and TRBJ1-6; D is unclear. Germline V gene data show CDR1 as SGHRS and CDR2 as YFSETQ. The CDR3 is made up of 14 amino acids. With 5 bases removed from V and 7 bases from J, the gap between germline ends came to 13 bases. CDR3 sequence: CASRDGSFNSPLHF. DNA for the CDR3: TGCGCCAGCAGGGACGGATCGTTCAATTCACCCCTCCACTTT.

The table lists this clonotype with a few counts. The chain uses TRBV10-3 and TRBJ2-7; D may be TRBD1 or TRBD2 (6 bases each). V was shortened by 8 bases and J by 6 bases, with 23 bases between the two germline ends. This CDR3 has 15 residues. Germline assignment: CDR1 ENHRY and CDR2 SYGVKD. CDR3 in DNA: TGTGCCATCCAGGGGAGGTTGTCCCCAGAGGGCGAGCAGTACTTC. This codes for CAIQGRLSPEGEQYF.

This clonotype has at least ten counts. The chain couples TRBV6-2 or TRBV6-3 to TRBJ2-1, with D perhaps TRBD1 (6 bases). CDR1 is MNHEY, CDR2 SVGEGT, per germline. V shed 5 bases and J shed 6 bases, with 14 bases lying between them. There are 14 residues in the CDR3. The CDR3: CASSTSLGGNEQFF. The CDR3 DNA reads TGTGCCAGCAGTACCTCCTTAGGGGGCAATGAGCAGTTCTTC.

The chain uses TRBV5-5 and TRBJ2-2, with 11 bases fitting TRBD2. The germline gives CDR1 SGHKS, CDR2 YYEKEE (reference sequence). The CDR3 is 15 amino acids. The junction had 3 bases not matched to a gene; V was cut back by 2 bases and J by 6 bases. The CDR3 loop is CASSFQLAGAGELFF. CDR3 DNA sequence: TGTGCCAGCAGCTTTCAACTAGCGGGAGCCGGGGAGCTGTTTTTT.

There are many counts of this clonotype. This chain uses TRBV7-2 with TRBJ1-2; the D gene is possibly TRBD1 (6 bases). Trimming took 4 bases from V and 6 from J, leaving 18 bases between them. Germline CDR1 SGHTA, CDR2 FQGNSA. There are 15 residues in the CDR3. In DNA form, the CDR3 reads TGTGCCAGCAGCTCCTTTGGGGGGGGCGTGGATGGCTACACCTTC. Translation: CASSSFGGGVDGYTF.

This clonotype occurred a few times. The chain carries TRBV7-3 and TRBJ2-1; the D is unclear. The length of the CDR3 is 13 residues. Per the germline V gene, CDR1 is SGHTA and CDR2 is FQGTGA. Deletions cut 5 bases from V and 7 bases from J, with 12 bases between. DNA for the CDR3: TGTGCCAGCAGCGACGGACCGACGAATGAGCAGTTCTTC. Its protein product is CASSDGPTNEQFF.

In this sample, this clonotype turned up many times. This chain connects TRBV12-3 or TRBV12-4 to TRBJ2-3; D ambiguous. The CDR3 totals 11 residues. With 3 bases removed from V and 9 bases from J, the gap between germline ends came to 7 bases. CDR3 sequence reads: CASSLDVTQYF. The CDR3 DNA sequence: TGTGCCAGCAGTTTGGACGTAACGCAGTATTTT.

There are a few counts of this clonotype. CDR3 amino acids: CSARDIVTHEQFF. DNA for the CDR3: TGCAGTGCTAGAGATATTGTGACCCATGAGCAGTTCTTC. The chain recombines TRBV20-1 with TRBJ2-1; D is uncertain. The V gene's germline CDR1 is DFQATT and CDR2 SNEGSKA (reference sequence). This CDR3 contains 13 residues. Trimming cost V 0 bases and J 8 bases, with 11 bases left between them.

The chain joins TRBV9 to TRBJ2-1; TRBD2 matches at 7 bases. This CDR3 region has 14 residues. V was pared by 1 base and J by 9 bases, with 7 bases of the junction left unmatched. Germline assignment: CDR1 SGDLS and CDR2 YYNGEE. The CDR3 DNA reads as TGTGCCAGCAGCGTATGGGAGGGCCGTGGTGAGCAGTTCTTC. Translation: CASSVWEGRGEQFF.